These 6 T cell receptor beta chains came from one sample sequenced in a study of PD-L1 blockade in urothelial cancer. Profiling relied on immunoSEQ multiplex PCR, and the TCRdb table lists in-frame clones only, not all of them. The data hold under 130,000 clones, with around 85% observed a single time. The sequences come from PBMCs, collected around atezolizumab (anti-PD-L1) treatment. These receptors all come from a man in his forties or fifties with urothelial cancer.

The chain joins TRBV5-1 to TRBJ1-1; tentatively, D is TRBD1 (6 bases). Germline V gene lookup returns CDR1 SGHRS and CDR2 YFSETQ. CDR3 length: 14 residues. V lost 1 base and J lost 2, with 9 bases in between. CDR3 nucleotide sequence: TGCGCCAGCAGCTTGACAGGGAGTAACACTGAAGCTTTCTTT. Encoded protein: CASSLTGSNTEAFF.

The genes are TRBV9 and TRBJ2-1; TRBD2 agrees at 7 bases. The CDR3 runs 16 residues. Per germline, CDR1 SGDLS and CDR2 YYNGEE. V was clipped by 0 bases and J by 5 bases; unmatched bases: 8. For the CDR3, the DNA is TGTGCCAGCAGCGTAGGAGGCAGCGGGAAGAACAATGAGCAGTTCTTC. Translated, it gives CASSVGGSGKNNEQFF.

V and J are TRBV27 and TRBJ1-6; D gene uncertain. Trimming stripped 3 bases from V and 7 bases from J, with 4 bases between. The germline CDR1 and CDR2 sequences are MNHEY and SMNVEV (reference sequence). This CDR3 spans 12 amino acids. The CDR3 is CASSFKNSPLHF. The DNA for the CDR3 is TGTGCCAGCAGTTTTAAAAATTCACCCCTCCACTTT.

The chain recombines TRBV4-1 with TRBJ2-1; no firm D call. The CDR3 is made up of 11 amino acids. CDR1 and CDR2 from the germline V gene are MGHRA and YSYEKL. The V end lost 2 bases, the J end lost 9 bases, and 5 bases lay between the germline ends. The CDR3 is CASSQRSEQFF. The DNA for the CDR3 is TGCGCCAGCAGCCAAAGGAGTGAGCAGTTCTTC.

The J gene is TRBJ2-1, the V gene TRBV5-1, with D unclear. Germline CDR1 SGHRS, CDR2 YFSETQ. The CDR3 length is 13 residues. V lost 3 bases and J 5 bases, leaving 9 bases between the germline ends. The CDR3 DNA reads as TGCGCCAGCAGCTCACAGAGCCACAATGAGCAGTTCTTC. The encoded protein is CASSSQSHNEQFF. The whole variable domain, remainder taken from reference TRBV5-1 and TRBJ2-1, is KAGVTQTPRYLIKTRGQQVTLSCSPISGHRSVSWYQQTPGQGLQFLFEYFSETQRNKGNFPGRFSGRQFSNSRSEMNVSTLELGDSALYLCASSSQSHNEQFFGPGTRLTVL.

The DNA of the CDR3 is TGCGCCAGCAGCGGGGGGGAGACCTATGGCTACACCTTC. Protein: CASSGGETYGYTF. The chain carries TRBV5-1 and TRBJ1-2; D is perhaps TRBD1 (5 bases). This CDR3 spans 13 amino acids. Trimming left V 4 bases short and J 4 bases short, with 11 bases between. Germline values: CDR1 SGHRS, CDR2 YFSETQ.